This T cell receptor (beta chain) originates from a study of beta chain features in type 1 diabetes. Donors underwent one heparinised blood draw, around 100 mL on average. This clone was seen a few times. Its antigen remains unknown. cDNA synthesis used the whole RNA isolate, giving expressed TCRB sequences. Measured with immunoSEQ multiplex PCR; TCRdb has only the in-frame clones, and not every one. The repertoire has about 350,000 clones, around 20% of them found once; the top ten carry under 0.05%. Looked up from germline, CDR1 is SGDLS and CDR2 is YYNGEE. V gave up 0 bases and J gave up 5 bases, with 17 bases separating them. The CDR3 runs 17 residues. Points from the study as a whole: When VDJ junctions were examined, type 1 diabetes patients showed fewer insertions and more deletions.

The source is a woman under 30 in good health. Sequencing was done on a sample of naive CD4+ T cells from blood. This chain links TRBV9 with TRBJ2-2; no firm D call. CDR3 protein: CASSVAAHGFDTGELFF. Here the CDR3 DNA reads TGTGCCAGCAGCGTAGCTGCCCACGGGTTTGATACCGGGGAGCTGTTTTTT.